One sample yielded the 31 T cell receptor beta chains listed below, sequenced in a study. TCRdb re-called the RT-PCR reads through MiXCR, storing one row per CDR3 protein. This table has around 700,000 distinct CDR3 sequences, 14% appearing once. The sequencing sample was made of memory CD4+ T cells from blood. Receptors were obtained from a female donor in good health, serving as a healthy control.

The CDR3 nucleotides are TGTGCCAGCAGGAGGGCCCCCAACACTGAAGCTTTCTTT. The encoded protein is CASRRAPNTEAFF. J is TRBJ1-1 and V is TRBV2; unclear D gene. Germline-derived CDR1 and CDR2 are SNHLY and FYNNEI. CDR3 size: 13 residues. V was pared by 6 bases and J by 2 bases, with 10 bases between.

The V gene is TRBV5-1, the J gene TRBJ2-1; D is possibly TRBD2 (5 bases). This CDR3 has 15 amino acids. Germline V gene data show CDR1 as SGHRS and CDR2 as YFSETQ. Trimming removed 2 bases from V and 8 bases from J, with 17 bases in between. Here the CDR3 reads CASSFSDSGFHEQFF. CDR3 DNA: TGCGCCAGCAGCTTCTCCGATTCGGGGTTCCATGAGCAGTTCTTC.

This clonotype has just a few counts. The CDR3 sequence is CASSLVGGLTGELFF. The CDR3 DNA reads as TGCGCCAGCAGCTTGGTCGGCGGGCTCACCGGGGAGCTGTTTTTT. This sequence joins TRBV5-1 and TRBJ2-2; a possible D gene is TRBD2 (5 bases). The CDR3 loop spans 15 amino acids. V was clipped by 0 bases and J by 4 bases, with 10 bases between them. CDR1 is SGHRS and CDR2 is YFSETQ in the germline V gene.

In its sample, this clonotype was seen many times. V is TRBV5-6 and J is TRBJ1-1, with D maybe TRBD1 (6 bases). V was shortened by 2 bases and J by 3 bases, with 11 bases between the two germline ends. The CDR3 totals 14 residues. Germline CDR1 and CDR2: SGHDT and YYEEEE. The CDR3 region has the DNA TGTGCCAGCAGCTTACAGGGAAGAGACACTGAAGCTTTCTTT. As protein: CASSLQGRDTEAFF.

V and J are TRBV20-1 and TRBJ1-5; the match to TRBD1 covers 8 bases. CDR3 length: 18 amino acids. Per germline, CDR1 DFQATT and CDR2 SNEGSKA (reference sequence). Losses at the gene ends were 2 bases for V and 1 base for J; bases not matched to a gene: 13. In DNA form, the CDR3 reads TGCAGTGCTAGAAGTAGACAGGGGATAAGTTCGAGCAATCAGCCCCAGCATTTT. Encoded protein: CSARSRQGISSSNQPQHF.

The chain joins TRBV28 to TRBJ1-3; tentative D call: TRBD1 (5 bases). The CDR3 totals 14 residues. Per the germline V gene, CDR1 is MDHEN and CDR2 is SYDVKM. Deletions cut 7 bases from V and 7 bases from J, with 17 bases between. CDR3 in amino acids: CASNPRGGANTIYF. As DNA, the CDR3 is TGTGCCAGCAACCCGCGGGGGGGAGCGAACACCATATATTTT.

This clonotype has a handful of counts. The rearrangement joins TRBV28 to TRBJ2-3; 11 nucleotides align to TRBD2. The CDR3 has 16 amino acids. Germline V lookup: CDR1 MDHEN, CDR2 SYDVKM. V shed 3 bases, J shed 3 bases, and the junction held 5 bases outside the gene matches. For the CDR3, the DNA is TGTGCCAGCAGTTTTATTACTAGCGGGAGAACAGATACGCAGTATTTT. It specifies CASSFITSGRTDTQYF.

The chain is built from TRBV4-3 and TRBJ2-3, with D unresolved. Germline-derived CDR1 and CDR2 are LGHNA and YSLEER. The CDR3 covers 17 residues. Trimming removed 0 bases from V and 3 bases from J, with 16 bases in between. The CDR3 protein is CASSQEGRAFGTDTQYF. The CDR3 region has the DNA TGCGCCAGCAGCCAAGAAGGTCGGGCGTTTGGTACAGATACGCAGTATTTT.

This clonotype was seen more than once but under ten times. The chain carries TRBV25-1 and TRBJ2-5, with D maybe TRBD2 (5 bases). The CDR3 spans 15 residues. CDR1 and CDR2 (germline): MGHDK, SYGVNS. Trimming took 10 bases from V and 5 from J, leaving 23 bases between them. CDR3 sequence reads: CATARQDYFAETQYF. The CDR3 DNA reads TGTGCCACCGCCCGTCAAGACTACTTCGCCGAGACCCAGTACTTC.

This clonotype appeared a few times. CDR3 region: CASTKRTGELSYEQYF. The CDR3 DNA follows: TGTGCCAGCACCAAACGGACAGGGGAGTTGTCCTACGAGCAGTACTTC. The V gene is TRBV6-5, the J gene TRBJ2-7; 9 nucleotides agree with TRBD1. V lost 7 bases and J lost 1; bases outside the gene matches: 11. Per germline, CDR1 MNHEY and CDR2 SVGAGI. The CDR3 is 16 residues long.

This clonotype has just a few counts. Here the CDR3 DNA reads TGCAGTGCTAACAGGGGGCCCCGAAGTGGGACCCAGTACTTC. It yields the protein CSANRGPRSGTQYF. The V and J genes are TRBV20-1 and TRBJ2-5; 9 nucleotides align to TRBD1. CDR3 size: 14 residues. The germline V gene encodes CDR1 DFQATT and CDR2 SNEGSKA (reference sequence). J lost 7 bases, V lost 4 bases, and 10 bases had no gene match.

J is TRBJ2-1 and V is TRBV20-1; 8 bases match TRBD2. Germline assignment: CDR1 DFQATT and CDR2 SNEGSKA (reference sequence). Trimming cost V 5 bases and J 7 bases; bases outside gene matches: 10. There are 14 residues in the CDR3. The CDR3 here is CSAVLGRGDNEQFF. The CDR3 nucleotides read TGCAGTGCTGTCCTAGGGCGGGGGGATAATGAGCAGTTCTTC.

The sample holds many counts of this clonotype. CDR3 sequence: CAQTMNTEAFF. CDR3 in DNA: TGTGCCCAAACCATGAACACTGAAGCTTTCTTT. The chain uses TRBV15 and TRBJ1-1; no definite D call. The germline V gene has CDR1 LNHNV and CDR2 YYDKDF (reference sequence). There are 11 residues in the CDR3. V was trimmed by 11 bases and J by 0 bases, leaving 7 bases between them.

This clonotype was observed a handful of times. CDR3 residues: CASSLSVRLVGYEQYF. CDR3 sequence (DNA): TGTGCCAGCAGTTTATCGGTGAGACTAGTAGGCTACGAGCAGTACTTC. The rearrangement links TRBV27 to TRBJ2-7; maybe TRBD2 (6 bases). V lost 0 bases to trimming and J lost 3 bases, with 15 bases between them. The CDR3 sequence is 16 residues long. Looked up from germline, CDR1 is MNHEY and CDR2 is SMNVEV (reference sequence).

This chain connects TRBV7-2 to TRBJ1-2; D call uncertain. The V and J ends lost 2 bases and 8 bases respectively, with 12 bases between them. The germline V gene has CDR1 SGHTA and CDR2 FQGNSA. This CDR3 is 13 amino acids long. The CDR3 sequence is CASSLIASGGYTF. CDR3 bases: TGTGCCAGCAGCTTAATCGCTTCTGGGGGCTACACCTTC.

The V gene is TRBV27, the J gene TRBJ1-6, with unresolved D. This CDR3 contains 14 residues. The germline CDR1 and CDR2 sequences are MNHEY and SMNVEV (reference sequence). Trimming took off 6 bases at V and 7 bases at J, with 13 bases between the two ends. The CDR3 here is CASSEREANSPLHF. The CDR3 coding sequence is TGTGCCAGCAGCGAAAGGGAGGCGAATTCACCCCTCCACTTT.

The chain employs TRBV28 and TRBJ2-2; 11 bases fit TRBD1. In germline, CDR1 is MDHEN, CDR2 SYDVKM. The CDR3 consists of 17 residues. V lost 5 bases to trimming and J lost 8 bases; unmatched junction nucleotides: 13. The CDR3 loop is CASSLPTGTGGVGELFF. The CDR3 region has the DNA TGTGCCAGCAGTCTTCCCACCGGGACAGGGGGTGTAGGGGAGCTGTTTTTT.

This clonotype occurred once. The chain is built from TRBV20-1 and TRBJ1-5, with 12 bases lining up with TRBD1. Germline assignment: CDR1 DFQATT and CDR2 SNEGSKA (reference sequence). The CDR3 length is 18 residues. Trimming at V came to 3 bases and at J to 0 bases, leaving 9 bases not matched to a gene. The CDR3 sequence: CSARRDRGRRFSNQPQHF. For the CDR3, the DNA is TGCAGTGCTAGGCGGGACAGGGGGCGAAGATTTAGCAATCAGCCCCAGCATTTT.

The table lists this clonotype with a count of one. CDR3 protein: CASSPKGAKTTYTGELFF. The CDR3 DNA follows: TGTGCCAGCAGCCCCAAGGGCGCAAAAACTACCTACACCGGGGAGCTGTTTTTT. The chain recombines TRBV11-3 with TRBJ2-2; D gene ambiguous. CDR3 length equals 18 residues. Germline V gives CDR1 SGHNT, CDR2 YENEEA. The V gene lost 5 bases and the J gene lost 3 bases, with 22 bases spanning the gap.

This clonotype was detected only a few times. The chain joins TRBV4-1 to TRBJ2-1; the D gene is possibly TRBD1 (6 bases). The CDR3 length is 16 residues. Trimming removed 3 bases at V and 7 bases at J, with 19 bases between. CDR1 is MGHRA and CDR2 is YSYEKL in the germline V gene. Written as DNA, the CDR3 is TGCGCCAGCAGCCATCCCGACAGGTATCCGGGGAATGAGCAGTTCTTC. This encodes CASSHPDRYPGNEQFF.

At least ten counts were recorded for this clonotype. The rearrangement uses TRBV7-3 and TRBJ2-2; no reliable D call. Trimming removed 5 bases at V and 5 bases at J, with 9 bases between. This CDR3 region has 13 residues. Germline-derived CDR1 and CDR2 are SGHTA and FQGTGA. In DNA form, the CDR3 reads TGTGCCAGCAGCGAAACGGCAACCGGGGAGCTGTTTTTT. Translation gives CASSETATGELFF.

This clonotype has ten or more counts. The chain uses TRBV20-1 and TRBJ1-2, with 9 bases matching TRBD1. The germline CDR1 and CDR2 sequences are DFQATT and SNEGSKA (reference sequence). Losses at the gene ends were 6 bases for V and 4 bases for J; bases not matched to a gene: 9. This CDR3 is built from 14 residues. The CDR3 DNA reads TGCAGTGCCCCCCCGACAGGGGGAGGCTATGGCTACACCTTC. Its translation: CSAPPTGGGYGYTF.

This clonotype has only a few counts. This chain joins TRBV27 and TRBJ1-5, with 8 positions matching TRBD1. From germline, CDR1 is MNHEY and CDR2 SMNVEV (reference sequence). CDR3 length: 18 residues. The V gene end was trimmed by 6 bases and the J gene end by 2 bases; junction bases not matched to a gene: 15. CDR3 protein: CASSPFRQTGDGNQPQHF. In nucleotides, the CDR3 is TGTGCCAGCAGCCCTTTTAGACAGACAGGGGACGGCAATCAGCCCCAGCATTTT.

Turning to this clonotype: Germline and junction disagree at one end, which may indicate a read error. The chain links TRBV20-1 to TRBJ2-1; D assignment may be TRBD1 or TRBD2 (5 bases each). Looked up from germline, CDR1 is DFQATT and CDR2 is SNEGSKA (reference sequence). This CDR3 contains 12 residues. CDR3 sequence (DNA): TGCAGTGCTAGTTCGGTCGGGACCGGGCGGATCTTC. Protein product: CSASSVGTGRIF.

This clonotype has only a few counts. This chain connects TRBV5-1 to TRBJ1-4; D call uncertain. The germline V and J ends were trimmed by 4 bases and 4 bases, with 11 bases remaining between them. Germline V CDR1 and CDR2: SGHRS, YFSETQ. The CDR3 has 14 residues. CDR3 residues: CASSPEGNNEKLFF. The CDR3 DNA reads TGCGCCAGCAGCCCCGAAGGGAATAATGAAAAACTGTTTTTT.

V and J are TRBV28 and TRBJ1-5, with D unclear. CDR1 is MDHEN and CDR2 is SYDVKM in the germline V gene. Trimming left V 5 bases short and J 2 bases short, with 13 bases between. The CDR3 has 15 amino acids. CDR3 protein: CASSLMGSRNQPQHF. The CDR3 region has the DNA TGTGCCAGCAGTCTTATGGGGTCCCGCAATCAGCCCCAGCATTTT.

This clonotype was detected a few times. This chain uses TRBV7-6 with TRBJ2-2; 9 bases fit TRBD2. This CDR3 is 17 amino acids long. Germline CDR1 SGHVS, CDR2 FNYEAQ. Unmatched junction bases numbered 5, after V lost 2 bases and J lost 1 base. The CDR3 nucleotides are TGTGCCAGCAGCTTATGGTTACTAGCGGGGAACACCGGGGAGCTGTTTTTT. Protein sequence: CASSLWLLAGNTGELFF.

The J gene is TRBJ1-4, the V gene TRBV12-3 or TRBV12-4; D not resolved. Trimming took off 3 bases at V and 8 bases at J, with 19 bases between the two ends. The CDR3 has 16 residues. The CDR3 DNA follows: TGTGCCAGCAGTTTTGGCAGGCCCTTCCCGGGGGAAAAACTGTTTTTT. This codes for CASSFGRPFPGEKLFF.

In this sample, this clonotype turned up a few times. The V call is TRBV20-1, the J call TRBJ2-2; TRBD2 might be the D (5 bases). Germline assignment: CDR1 DFQATT and CDR2 SNEGSKA (reference sequence). The CDR3 extends over 13 amino acids. With 3 bases removed from V and 3 bases from J, the gap between germline ends came to 8 bases. CDR3: CSASRGDTGELFF. The CDR3 DNA sequence: TGCAGTGCTAGTCGGGGAGACACCGGGGAGCTGTTTTTT.

This clonotype was seen ten or more times. The genes are TRBV29-1 and TRBJ2-1; D gene uncertain. CDR3 length: 14 residues. Germline V gene lookup returns CDR1 SQVTM and CDR2 ANQGSEA. V lost 1 base, J lost 0 bases, and 7 bases lay in between. The CDR3 nucleotides read TGCAGCGTTGAAGGGTGGTCCTCCTACAATGAGCAGTTCTTC. Translating gives CSVEGWSSYNEQFF.

This clonotype was counted at least ten times. The chain combines TRBV20-1 with TRBJ2-1; maybe TRBD1 (5 bases). V dropped 7 bases and J dropped 9 bases, with 16 bases sitting between them. The germline CDR1 and CDR2 sequences are DFQATT and SNEGSKA (reference sequence). The CDR3 runs 12 residues. The CDR3 DNA follows: TGCAGTGGCAACGAAGGGGCCCGTGAGCAGTTCTTC. Its translation is CSGNEGAREQFF.